This T cell receptor beta chain was recovered during a study of T cell repertoires in cytomegalovirus infection. The overall study: TCR beta signatures that were public indicated CMV infection and matching HLA type. Findings of the study overall: Public TCR beta family frequency separated CMV-and-HLA carriers, including in an independent cohort. Dominating the ex vivo response were TCR beta clonotypes that were CMV-specific and HLA-C-restricted.

TCRdb re-called the reads through MiXCR, storing one row per CDR3 protein. This sample has some 150,000 distinct CDR3 sequences, with 6.5% found just once. This clonotype was detected many times. Its antigen remains unknown. V shed 5 bases and J shed 1 base, with 10 bases lying between them. Germline CDR1 reads MNHEY; CDR2 reads SVGEGT. This CDR3 has 14 amino acids. This TCR derives from a human donor in good health (CMV status not recorded). Some clones in this sample may be carry-over from other donors' samples. Material: PBMCs. The rearrangement links TRBV6-2 or TRBV6-3 to TRBJ2-3, with D tentatively TRBD1 or TRBD2 (5 bases each). This CDR3 is CASSVGVGTDTQYF. The DNA of the CDR3 is TGTGCCAGCAGTGTGGGGGTCGGCACAGATACGCAGTATTTT.